The source of this T cell receptor (beta chain) is a study of T cells after yellow fever vaccination. Trimming at V came to 0 bases and at J to 5 bases, leaving 8 bases not matched to a gene. From germline, CDR1 is SGDLS and CDR2 YYNGEE. CDR3 size: 16 residues. TCRdb independently ran MiXCR on the 5' RACE reads; one entry per CDR3 protein. Among more than 75,000 distinct CDR3 sequences listed, under 9% were seen once. This receptor was identified in a man aged 18 to 29 who received the YFV17D yellow fever vaccine. The sample consisted of CD8+ T cells not binding an NS4B(214-222) dextramer, sorted from PBMCs, taken around 15 days after the first yellow fever vaccination. The V gene is TRBV9, the J gene TRBJ1-1; 9 nucleotides align to TRBD1. Here the CDR3 DNA reads TGTGCCAGCAGCGTAGATGGCGGGACAGGGAGGACTGAAGCTTTCTTT. This codes for CASSVDGGTGRTEAFF.